The T cell receptor (beta chain) described here comes from a study of graft-versus-host responses after intestinal transplantation. The CDR3 extends over 15 amino acids. The V segment lost 7 bases and the J segment 4 bases; nucleotides outside the gene matches: 12. Germline V lookup: CDR1 MNHEY, CDR2 SVGAGI. This clone was picked up a small number of times. Only in-frame clones appear in the TCRdb table, and some are missing; sequencing was by immunoSEQ multiplex PCR. The repertoire holds roughly 20,000 clones, with about 60% as singletons. The specimen comprised alloreactive CD4+ T cells from a mixed lymphocyte reaction culture, sampled before intestinal transplant. Subset here: CFSE-low proliferating T cells sorted from roughly 6-day pre-transplant mixed lymphocyte reaction (GvH or HvG direction). The gene calls are TRBV6-5 and TRBJ1-2; 7 bases are shared with TRBD1. The TCR was taken from a human patient who received an intestinal transplant. The CDR3 here is CASIKRQGLSYGYTF. CDR3 nucleotide sequence: TGTGCCAGCATAAAAAGACAGGGTTTGAGCTATGGCTACACCTTC.